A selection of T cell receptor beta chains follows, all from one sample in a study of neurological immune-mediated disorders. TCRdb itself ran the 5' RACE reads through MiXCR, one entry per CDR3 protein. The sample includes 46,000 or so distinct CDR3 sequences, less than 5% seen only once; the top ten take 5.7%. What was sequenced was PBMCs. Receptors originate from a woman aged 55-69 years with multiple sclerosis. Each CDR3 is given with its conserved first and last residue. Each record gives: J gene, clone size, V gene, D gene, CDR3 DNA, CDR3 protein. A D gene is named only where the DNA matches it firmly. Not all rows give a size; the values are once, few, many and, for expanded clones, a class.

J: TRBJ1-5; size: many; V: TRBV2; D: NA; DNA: TGTGCCAGCACCCAGGACATTAGCAATCAGCCCCAGCATTTT; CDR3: CASTQDISNQPQHF
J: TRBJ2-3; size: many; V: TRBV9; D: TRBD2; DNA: TGTGCCAGCAGCAAATTTAGCGGGGCGACAGATACGCAGTATTTT; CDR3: CASSKFSGATDTQYF
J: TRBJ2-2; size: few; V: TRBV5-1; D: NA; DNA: TGCGCCAGCAGCTTGGTTGCAGGAAACACCGGGGAGCTGTTTTTT; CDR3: CASSLVAGNTGELFF
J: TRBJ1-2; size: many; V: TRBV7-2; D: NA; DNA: TGTGCCAGCAGCTTAAGACACCTCAACTATGGCTACACCTTC; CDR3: CASSLRHLNYGYTF
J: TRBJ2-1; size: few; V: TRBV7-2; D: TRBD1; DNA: TGTGCCAGCAGCTTAGTAGGGACAGGGATGGATGAGCAGTTCTTC; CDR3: CASSLVGTGMDEQFF
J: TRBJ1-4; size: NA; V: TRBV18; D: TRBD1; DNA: TGTGCCAGCTCACCACCGTCGACAGGGGAAAAACTGTTTTTT; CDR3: CASSPPSTGEKLFF
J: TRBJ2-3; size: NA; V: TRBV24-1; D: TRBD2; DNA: TGTGCCACCAGGGGACCCTCCTTCGGAGGACGGGAGGCCACAGATACGCAGTATTTT; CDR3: CATRGPSFGGREATDTQYF
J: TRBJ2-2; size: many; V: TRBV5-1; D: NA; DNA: TGCGCCAGCAGCCGCAGGGGCACCGGGGAGCTGTTTTTT; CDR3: CASSRRGTGELFF
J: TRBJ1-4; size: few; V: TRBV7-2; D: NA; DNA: TGTGCCAGCAGCTTCGGACAGAATGAAAAACTGTTTTTT; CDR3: CASSFGQNEKLFF
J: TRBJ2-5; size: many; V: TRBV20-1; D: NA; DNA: TGCAGTGCTCCAGTCCAAGAGACCCAGTACTTC; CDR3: CSAPVQETQYF
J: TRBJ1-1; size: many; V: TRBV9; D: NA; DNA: TGTGCCAGCGGAGAGGGAACGAACACTGAAGCTTTCTTT; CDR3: CASGEGTNTEAFF
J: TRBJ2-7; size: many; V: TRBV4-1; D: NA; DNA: TGCGCCAGCAGCCTAAGGCACGGTTACGAGCAGTACTTC; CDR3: CASSLRHGYEQYF
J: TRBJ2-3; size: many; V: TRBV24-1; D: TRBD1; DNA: TGTGCCACCAGGGAGAACGGACAGGGGAACACAGATACGCAGTATTTT; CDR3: CATRENGQGNTDTQYF
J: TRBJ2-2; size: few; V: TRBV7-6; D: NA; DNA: TGTGCCAGCAGCCTAAAGGGCGGGGAGCTGTTTTTT; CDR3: CASSLKGGELFF
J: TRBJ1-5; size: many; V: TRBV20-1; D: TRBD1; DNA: TGCAGTGCTACACAGGGGTGGAAAAATCAGCCCCAGCATTTT; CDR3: CSATQGWKNQPQHF
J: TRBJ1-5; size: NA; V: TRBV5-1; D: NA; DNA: TGCGCCAGCAGCTTCATCGGAGATAGCAATCAGCCCCAGCATTTT; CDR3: CASSFIGDSNQPQHF
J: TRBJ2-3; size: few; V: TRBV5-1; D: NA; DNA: TGCGCCAGCAGCCTGGACATATCTGCTGGCACAGATACGCAGTATTTT; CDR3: CASSLDISAGTDTQYF
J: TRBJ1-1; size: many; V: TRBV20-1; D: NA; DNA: TGCAGTGCTAGAGAGACCGCGAACACTGAAGCTTTCTTT; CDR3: CSARETANTEAFF
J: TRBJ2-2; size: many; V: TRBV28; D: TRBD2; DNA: TGTGCCAGCAGTTTAGGACTAGCTGTGAACACCGGGGAGCTGTTTTTT; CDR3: CASSLGLAVNTGELFF
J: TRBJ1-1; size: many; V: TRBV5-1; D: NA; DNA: TGCGCCAGCAGGGCCTCAGGGATTACCACTGAAGCTTTCTTT; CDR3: CASRASGITTEAFF
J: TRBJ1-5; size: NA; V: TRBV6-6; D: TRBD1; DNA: TGTGCCAGCAGGCCGGGACAGTTCAATCAGCCCCAGCATTTT; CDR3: CASRPGQFNQPQHF
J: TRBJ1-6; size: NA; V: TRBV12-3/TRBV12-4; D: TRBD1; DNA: TGTGCCAGCAGTCAGACAGGGGAGGAATCACCCCTCAACTTT; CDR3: CASSQTGEESPLNF
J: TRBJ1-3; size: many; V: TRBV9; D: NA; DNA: TGTGCCAGCAGCGTGTTCGTCTCTGGAAACACCATATATTTT; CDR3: CASSVFVSGNTIYF
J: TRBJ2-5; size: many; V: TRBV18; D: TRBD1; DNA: TGTGCCAGCTCACCACCGGCAGGGGGAGAGACCCAGTACTTC; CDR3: CASSPPAGGETQYF
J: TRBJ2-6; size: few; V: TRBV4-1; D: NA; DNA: TGCGCCAGCAGCCGTGGGACTTCCCGCTCTGGGGCCAACGTCCTGACTTTC; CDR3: CASSRGTSRSGANVLTF
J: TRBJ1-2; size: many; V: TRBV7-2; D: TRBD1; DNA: TGTGCCAGCAGCTGGGACAGGTGGGGCTACACCTTC; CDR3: CASSWDRWGYTF
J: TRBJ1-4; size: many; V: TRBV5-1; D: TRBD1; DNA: TGCGCCAGCAGCACCCGGACAGGGGTCGGTGAAAAACTGTTTTTT; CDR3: CASSTRTGVGEKLFF
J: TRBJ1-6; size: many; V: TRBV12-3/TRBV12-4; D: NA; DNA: TGTGCCAGCAGTTTTTGGTTCACGAATTCACCCCTCCACTTT; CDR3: CASSFWFTNSPLHF
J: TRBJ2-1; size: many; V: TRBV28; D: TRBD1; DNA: TGTGCCAGCAAGACAGGGGCAGGGGAGCAGTTCTTC; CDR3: CASKTGAGEQFF
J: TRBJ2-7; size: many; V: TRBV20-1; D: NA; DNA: TGCAGTGCTAGATGGGTGTCCTACGAGCAGTACTTC; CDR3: CSARWVSYEQYF
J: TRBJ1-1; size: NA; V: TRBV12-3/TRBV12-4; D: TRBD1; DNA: TGTGCCAGCAGTCCCCCGACAGGGCTGAACACTGAAGCTTTCTTT; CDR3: CASSPPTGLNTEAFF
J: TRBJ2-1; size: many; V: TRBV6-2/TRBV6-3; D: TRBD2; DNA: TGTGCCAGCAGCGCAGCGGGGTCATGGGTTGATGAGCAGTTCTTC; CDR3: CASSAAGSWVDEQFF
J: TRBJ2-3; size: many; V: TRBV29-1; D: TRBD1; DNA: TGCAGCGTTGGAGGGGGGACAGGGGGAGATACGCAGTATTTT; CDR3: CSVGGGTGGDTQYF
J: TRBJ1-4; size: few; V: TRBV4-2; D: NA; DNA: TGTGCCAGCAGCCCCATAGAGGTCGGTAGACTGTTTTTT; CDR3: CASSPIEVGRLFF
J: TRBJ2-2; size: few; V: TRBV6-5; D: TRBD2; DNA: TGTGCCAGCAGTTATACCCCTAGCGGGAGGGCCCCCGGGGAGCTGTTTTTT; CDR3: CASSYTPSGRAPGELFF
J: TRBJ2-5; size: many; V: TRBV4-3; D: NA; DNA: TGCGCCAGCAGCCGCCTACGTGGGGAGACCCAGTACTTC; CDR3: CASSRLRGETQYF
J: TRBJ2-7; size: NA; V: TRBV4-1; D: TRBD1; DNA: TGCGCCAGCAGCCAAGGCAGGGACAGCCTCTACGAGCAGTACTTC; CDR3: CASSQGRDSLYEQYF
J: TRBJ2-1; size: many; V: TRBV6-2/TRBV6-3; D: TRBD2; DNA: TGTGCCAGCGATCCCGGACTAGCGGGTTACAATGAGCAGTTCTTC; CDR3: CASDPGLAGYNEQFF
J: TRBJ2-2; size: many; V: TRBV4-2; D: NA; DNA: TGTGCCAGCAGCCTTCTCGGTGGGGAGGACACCGGGGAGCTGTTTTTT; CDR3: CASSLLGGEDTGELFF
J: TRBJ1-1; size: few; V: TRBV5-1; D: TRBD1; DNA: TGCGCCAGCAGCTTCACACAGGGGACGACCACTGAAGCTTTCTTT; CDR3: CASSFTQGTTTEAFF
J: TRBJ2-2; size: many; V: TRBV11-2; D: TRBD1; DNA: TGTGCCAGCAGCTCACTACAGGGGGCAGGCGGGGAGCTGTTTTTT; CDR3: CASSSLQGAGGELFF
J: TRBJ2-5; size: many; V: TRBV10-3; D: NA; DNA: TGTGCCATCAGTGACCCAATTAGCGGTATACAAGAGACCCAGTACTTC; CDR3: CAISDPISGIQETQYF
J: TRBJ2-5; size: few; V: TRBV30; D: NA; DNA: TGTGCCTGGAGTGTGGGCAGCTGGGGTGGGGAGACCCAGTACTTC; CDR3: CAWSVGSWGGETQYF
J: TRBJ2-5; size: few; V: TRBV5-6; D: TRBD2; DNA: TGTGCCAGCAGCTTAACTAGCGGGGGAGAGACCCAGTACTTC; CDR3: CASSLTSGGETQYF
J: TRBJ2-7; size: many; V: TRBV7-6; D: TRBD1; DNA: TGTGCCAGCAGCTTTAATAACAGGGGGGAGCAGTACTTC; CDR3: CASSFNNRGEQYF
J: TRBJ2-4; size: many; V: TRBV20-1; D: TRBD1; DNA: TGCAGTGCTACCCTCGACAGGGGCGCCAAAAACATTCAGTACTTC; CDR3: CSATLDRGAKNIQYF
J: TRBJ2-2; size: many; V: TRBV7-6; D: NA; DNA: TGTGCCAGCAGCTCGCAGCGTTACACCGGGGAGCTGTTTTTT; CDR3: CASSSQRYTGELFF
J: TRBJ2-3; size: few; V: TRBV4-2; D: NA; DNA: TGTGCCAGCAGCCAAGGGGCCCGCACAGATACGCAGTATTTT; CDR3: CASSQGARTDTQYF
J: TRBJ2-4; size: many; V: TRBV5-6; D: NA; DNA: TGTGCCAGCAGCCTTCGGGCGGGAAACCCTGGGTTGAACATTCAGTACTTC; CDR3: CASSLRAGNPGLNIQYF
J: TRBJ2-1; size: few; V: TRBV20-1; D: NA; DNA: TGCAGTGCGATTAGCGGCTTCGATGAGCAGTTCTTC; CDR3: CSAISGFDEQFF
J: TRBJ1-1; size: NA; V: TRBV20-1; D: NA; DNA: TGCAGTGCTAGAGACTCCTCCAGGGTCGGGAACACTGAAGCTTTCTTT; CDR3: CSARDSSRVGNTEAFF
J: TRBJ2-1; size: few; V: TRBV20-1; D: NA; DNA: TGCAGTGCTAGGGGGGAAGGGGGAAGGGAGCAGTTCTTC; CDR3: CSARGEGGREQFF